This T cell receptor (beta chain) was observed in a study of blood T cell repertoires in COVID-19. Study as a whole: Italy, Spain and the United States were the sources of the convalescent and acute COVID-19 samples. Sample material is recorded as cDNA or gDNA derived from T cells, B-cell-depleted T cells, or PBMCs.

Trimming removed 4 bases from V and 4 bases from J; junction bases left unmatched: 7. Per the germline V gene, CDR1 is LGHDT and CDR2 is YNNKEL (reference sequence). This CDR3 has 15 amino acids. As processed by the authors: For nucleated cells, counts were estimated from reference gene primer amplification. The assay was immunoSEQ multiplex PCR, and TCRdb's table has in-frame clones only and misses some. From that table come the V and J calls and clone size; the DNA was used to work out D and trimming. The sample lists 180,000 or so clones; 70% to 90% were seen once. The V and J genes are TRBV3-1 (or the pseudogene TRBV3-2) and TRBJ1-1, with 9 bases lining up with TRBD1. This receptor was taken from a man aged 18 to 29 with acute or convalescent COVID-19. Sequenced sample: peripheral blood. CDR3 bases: TGTGCCAGCAGCCTGGGACAGGGAGGGAGCACTGAAGCTTTCTTT. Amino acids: CASSLGQGGSTEAFF.